Included here is one TCR beta chain sequence, with context. This specimen includes other DNA sequences encoding the same CDR3. Profiling relied on immunoSEQ multiplex PCR, and the TCRdb table lists in-frame clones only, not all of them. The sample holds roughly 28,000 clones, approximately 80% seen once. This CDR3 contains 10 residues. The V and J ends lost 6 bases and 4 bases respectively, with 6 bases between them. Germline V gene lookup returns CDR1 SQVTM and CDR2 ANQGSEA. The data stem from a study of chemoradiotherapy in HPV16-positive cancers. The chain uses TRBV29-1 and TRBJ1-2; D is perhaps TRBD1 (5 bases). The clonotype comes from a human donor with HPV-associated anogenital cancer. Sequenced material: blood, taken from a patient who underwent chemoradiotherapy. The CDR3 nucleotides are TGCAGCGTCGACAGCTATGGCTACACCTTC. Its translation: CSVDSYGYTF.